The T cell receptor (beta chain) described here comes from a study of blood T cell repertoires in COVID-19 (dated by TCRdb to the early 2020s). Some background on the complete study: Samples covering the acute and convalescent phases of COVID-19 were provided by collaborators in the United States, Italy and Spain. The samples were drawn from the first 160 participants of the ongoing ImmuneRACE study and from 1,200 or so subjects provided by 6 global collaborators. Sample metadata almost always included a de-identified subject ID, COVID-19 status, age in years and sex. The material from the prospective study consisted of cDNA or gDNA derived from T cells, B-cell-depleted T cells, or PBMCs. Deeply sampled blood TCRbeta repertoires from subjects exposed to, actively infected with, or recovered from COVID-19 were included in the dataset. Where available, HLA class I and class II types were obtained from metadata supplied by the sample provider rather than from assay-based typing. The repertoires were released in a freely available public database intended as a resource for research on the immune response to SARS-CoV-2. Summary of the overall study and its limitations: Clinical and demographic metadata were provided uncurated, with the amount varying by source and participant.

The germline V end is reduced by 3 bases and the J end by 1 base; junction bases left unmatched: 4. The CDR3 starts with the cysteine, ends with the phenylalanine, and has 15 residues. The read is trimmed to its CDR3 DNA, 45 bases read in frame from base 1. The immunoSEQ Assay, a bias-controlled multiplex PCR, was used to amplify TCRbeta CDR3 regions from genomic DNA. The original methods were these. The number of nucleated cells in each sample was estimated from the amplification of reference gene primers within the assay. To quantify the absolute abundance of each unique TCRbeta CDR3 rearrangement, sequence reads were collapsed and filtered. Productive Simpson clonality was computed per sample as the square root of Simpson's diversity index over productive rearrangements. TCRdb carries this immuneACCESS record with in-frame sequences only. Its versions omit some clonotypes, under half of them owing to an unresolved V gene in the studies checked, with the rest unexplained. The D gene and trimming were derived from the DNA, and the V and J assignments and clone size from that table. The sample contains about 170,000 clones, approximately 82% of them found a single time. The leading ten clones occupy 13% to 15% of the sample.

Participants in the prospective study were aged roughly 18 to 90 years, lived in about two dozen United States geographic areas, and enrolled through a virtual design. Cohort assignment in the prospective study relied on participant-reported clinical history from a screening survey and a study questionnaire. Recovered participants in ImmuneRACE Cohort 3 were defined as having two consecutive negative NP/OP PCR tests, clearance from a healthcare professional, or resolution of symptoms. In the prospective study, whole blood, serum and a nasopharyngeal or oropharyngeal swab were collected from each participant by mobile phlebotomists. Additional blood draws and questionnaires over an approximately two-month period could optionally be provided by prospective study participants. Before DNA extraction, blood samples from the prospective study were shipped at room temperature or frozen. Comment on this clone: The clone's antigen remains unknown. Per-base quality was not reported, and no clone a single base away is much larger than it.

This sequence originates from a man aged 50 to 59 who had recovered from COVID-19. What was sequenced was PBMCs or T cells enriched from blood (not recorded which). The V and J segments used are TRBV5-3 and TRBJ1-3, with 7 junctional bases fitting TRBD1. TRBV5-3 is assigned to the ORF class and has an uncertain function. The sequenced DNA: TGTGCCAGAAGCTCCGGGGACAGATCTGGAAACACCATATATTTT. Translated, this is CARSSGDRSGNTIYF.